The 8 T cell receptor beta chains in this list originate from one sample, sequenced in a study of blood T cell repertoires in COVID-19. Generated by immunoSEQ multiplex PCR, the TCRdb table keeps only in-frame clones and is missing some. This repertoire shows hundreds of thousands of clones, nearly 90% found once; its top ten account for roughly 1.9%. The specimen sequenced was PBMCs or T cells enriched from blood (not recorded which). These receptors were obtained from a woman under 30 with acute COVID-19.

This CDR3 reads CASSKNYYSNQPQHF. The CDR3 DNA reads TGTGCCAGCAGCAAAAACTATTATAGCAATCAGCCCCAGCATTTT. The rearrangement uses TRBV21-1 and TRBJ1-5. TRBV21-1 is termed a pseudogene. This CDR3 region has 15 residues.

This clone turned up a few times. CDR3 DNA sequence: TGTGCCATCAGTGAGTCGGAACAGACTAACTATGGCTACACCTTC. Protein product: CAISESEQTNYGYTF. The rearrangement links TRBV10-3 to TRBJ1-2; D not certain. CDR3 length equals 15 residues. V shed 0 bases and J shed 0 bases, with 8 bases lying between them. Germline V lookup: CDR1 ENHRY, CDR2 SYGVKD.

The V gene is TRBV7-9, the J gene TRBJ1-2, with D possibly TRBD1 on 6 matching bases. The CDR3 has 14 residues. CDR1 is SEHNR, CDR2 FQNEAQ, per germline (reference sequence). Trimming removed 1 base at V and 5 bases at J, with 11 bases between. CDR3 sequence reads: CASSLVGQPYGYTF. CDR3 DNA sequence: TGTGCCAGCAGCTTAGTAGGACAGCCTTATGGCTACACCTTC.

The sample holds a few counts of this clone. The chain combines TRBV7-9 with TRBJ1-1; D not certain. The ends were cut back, 1 base at V and 4 bases at J, with 7 bases in the middle. Germline-derived CDR1 and CDR2 are SEHNR and FQNEAQ (reference sequence). The CDR3 totals 13 residues. The DNA of the CDR3 is TGTGCCAGCAGCTTAGAACCGGGCACTGAAGCTTTCTTT. Its translation: CASSLEPGTEAFF.

This chain connects TRBV7-2 to TRBJ1-2, with D tentatively TRBD1 (5 bases). The CDR3 sequence is 17 residues long. From germline, CDR1 is SGHTA and CDR2 FQGNSA. The germline V and J ends were trimmed by 1 base and 4 bases, with 19 bases remaining between them. CDR3 in amino acids: CASSLGEQARPFYGYTF. DNA for the CDR3: TGTGCCAGCAGCTTAGGGGAACAGGCCAGACCTTTCTATGGCTACACCTTC.

The V gene is TRBV19, the J gene TRBJ1-1; 9 nucleotides line up with TRBD1. The CDR3 has 12 amino acids. Looked up from germline, CDR1 is LNHDA and CDR2 is SQIVND (reference sequence). V dropped 8 bases and J dropped 5; count of bases not matched to a gene: 3. CDR3 nucleotides: TGTGCCAGTTCCGGGACAGGGACTGAAGCTTTCTTT. It codes for CASSGTGTEAFF.

The chain carries TRBV30 and TRBJ1-1; the D gene is possibly TRBD1 (6 bases). From germline, CDR1 is GTSNPN and CDR2 SVGIG (reference sequence). V was cut by 1 base and J by 1 base, with 10 bases left in between. This CDR3 has 14 residues. CDR3 coding DNA: TGTGCCTGGAGTGAAACAGGGAGGAACACTGAAGCTTTCTTT. It encodes CAWSETGRNTEAFF.

The J gene is TRBJ2-3, the V gene TRBV28, with D tentatively TRBD1 (5 bases). The CDR3 contains 13 residues. Trimming pared 5 bases from V and 0 bases from J, leaving 6 bases between. Germline V gene lookup returns CDR1 MDHEN and CDR2 SYDVKM. The CDR3 sequence is CASSRQSTDTQYF. The CDR3 nucleotides are TGTGCCAGCAGTCGACAGAGCACAGATACGCAGTATTTT.